In this sample, the clone carrying this TCR beta chain turned up many times. This specimen belongs to a study of T-cell reconstitution after alpha-beta-depleted transplantation in children. V gave up 0 bases and J gave up 5 bases, with 11 bases separating them. CDR1 is LGHNA, CDR2 YSLEER, per germline. CDR3 length equals 14 residues. A TCRbeta library incorporating unique molecular identifiers was prepared. A single record per CDR3 protein comes from TCRdb applying MiXCR to the PCR reads. The sample lists nearly 400,000 distinct CDR3 sequences; about a fifth were seen once. The clonotype comes from a human donor who donated a stem cell graft to a child with acute myeloid leukemia. The chain carries TRBV4-3 and TRBJ2-7; D is unresolved. This specimen was PBMCs from the stem cell graft donor, taken from the stem cell graft. The CDR3 region is CASSQEIGFDEQYF. The CDR3 DNA follows: TGCGCCAGCAGCCAAGAGATCGGTTTCGACGAGCAGTACTTC.